These 32 T cell receptor beta chains were sequenced from one sample in a study of T-cell reconstitution after alpha-beta-depleted transplantation in children. Library preparation (for TCRbeta) was performed with unique molecular identifiers. TCRdb used MiXCR to reprocess the PCR reads, holding one entry per CDR3 protein. The table includes a few hundred thousand distinct CDR3 sequences, roughly 13% detected once. The material was PBMCs, obtained from the stem cell graft. All receptors come from a human donor who donated a stem cell graft to a child with Fanconi anemia.

The V gene is TRBV7-3, the J gene TRBJ2-1, with 11 bases fitting TRBD2. This CDR3 spans 16 amino acids. Germline V gene data show CDR1 as SGHTA and CDR2 as FQGTGA. V was clipped by 5 bases and J by 3 bases; unmatched bases: 6. CDR3: CASSLIAGGYYNEQFF. CDR3 coding DNA: TGTGCCAGCAGCCTTATAGCGGGGGGGTACTACAATGAGCAGTTCTTC.

This clonotype was seen ten or more times. This chain uses TRBV6-5 with TRBJ2-2, with 7 nucleotides matching TRBD1. Germline loops: CDR1 MNHEY, CDR2 SVGAGI. The junction had 11 bases not matched to a gene; V was cut back by 4 bases and J by 6 bases. CDR3 length: 16 residues. The CDR3 coding sequence is TGTGCCAGCAGTTCTCCGGACAGGTTTGGTGCCGGGGAGCTGTTTTTT. This translates into CASSSPDRFGAGELFF.

The table lists this clonotype with a few counts. The J gene is TRBJ2-1, the V gene TRBV28; weak D call: TRBD1 (5 bases). Germline-derived CDR1 and CDR2 are MDHEN and SYDVKM. Trimming left V 7 bases short and J 5 bases short, with 24 bases between. The CDR3 runs to 17 residues. The CDR3 here is CASTSSGWGRGNNEQFF. CDR3 bases: TGTGCCAGCACCTCATCGGGCTGGGGCAGAGGTAACAATGAGCAGTTCTTC. Complete variable domain (other parts from reference TRBV28 and TRBJ2-1): DVKVTQSSRYLVKRTGEKVFLECVQDMDHENMFWYRQDPGLGLRLIYFSYDVKMKEKGDIPEGYSVSREKKERFSLILESASTNQTSMYLCASTSSGWGRGNNEQFFGPGTRLTVL.

This clonotype turned up a few times. The gene calls are TRBV5-1 and TRBJ2-1; tentatively, D is TRBD1 or TRBD2 (5 bases each). Germline V gene sequence: CDR1 SGHRS, CDR2 YFSETQ. V lost 2 bases, J lost 7 bases, and 13 bases lay in between. This CDR3 contains 14 residues. In DNA, the CDR3 is TGCGCCAGCAGCTTCGGGACCGGACGGAATGAGCAGTTCTTC. This gives the protein CASSFGTGRNEQFF.

Ten or more counts support this clonotype. This chain links TRBV5-1 with TRBJ2-2, with no clear D. Germline-derived CDR1 and CDR2 are SGHRS and YFSETQ. V was trimmed by 0 bases and J by 6 bases, leaving 12 bases between them. There are 15 residues in the CDR3. CDR3: CASSLANVGAGELFF. The CDR3 DNA reads TGCGCCAGCAGCTTGGCCAACGTGGGTGCCGGGGAGCTGTTTTTT.

This sequence joins TRBV5-1 and TRBJ2-1; D remains ambiguous. Germline V CDR1 and CDR2: SGHRS, YFSETQ. V was trimmed by 9 bases and J by 0 bases, leaving 13 bases between them. The CDR3 loop spans 14 amino acids. The CDR3 DNA follows: TGCGCCACCAGTTCCATGAGCTCCTACAATGAGCAGTTCTTC. Encoded protein: CATSSMSSYNEQFF.

This clonotype was recorded a few times. J is TRBJ1-2 and V is TRBV10-2; D remains unclear. Looked up from germline, CDR1 is WSHSY and CDR2 is SAAADI. Trimming took 5 bases from V and 1 from J, leaving 11 bases between them. The CDR3 consists of 14 residues. CDR3 amino acids: CASSSDGLNYGYTF. The CDR3 bases are TGCGCCAGCAGTTCGGACGGACTTAACTATGGCTACACCTTC.

This rearrangement joins TRBV12-3 or TRBV12-4 to TRBJ1-5; 8 nucleotides line up with TRBD1. This CDR3 is built from 13 residues. After removal of 5 bases from V and 11 bases from J, the junction contained 8 bases not matched to a gene. CDR3 coding DNA: TGTGCCAGCAGTCCCAGCTACAGGGGGTCCCAGCATTTT. This translates into CASSPSYRGSQHF.

Here the CDR3 DNA reads TGCGCCAGCAGCTTGGGACACGGAATGAACACTGAAGCTTTCTTT. It encodes CASSLGHGMNTEAFF. The J gene is TRBJ1-1, the V gene TRBV5-1; no definite D call. Trimming took off 0 bases at V and 0 bases at J, with 9 bases between the two ends. CDR1 and CDR2 from the germline V gene are SGHRS and YFSETQ. The CDR3 extends over 15 amino acids.

This clonotype came up a few times. The V and J genes are TRBV5-6 and TRBJ1-2, with a possible D match to TRBD1 (5 bases). This CDR3 is built from 16 residues. The V gene's germline CDR1 is SGHDT and CDR2 YYEEEE. Deletions cut 2 bases from V and 4 bases from J, with 18 bases between. The CDR3 here is CASSFSPGRVLYGYTF. As DNA, the CDR3 is TGTGCCAGCAGCTTTAGCCCGGGACGGGTGCTCTATGGCTACACCTTC.

This clonotype was detected many times. This chain uses TRBV29-1 with TRBJ2-3; D gene unclear. Germline CDR1 and CDR2: SQVTM and ANQGSEA. The CDR3 is made up of 12 amino acids. The ends were cut back, 0 bases at V and 4 bases at J, with 5 bases in the middle. DNA of the CDR3: TGCAGCGTTGAAGATAGGGCAGATACGCAGTATTTT. Its translation: CSVEDRADTQYF.

The rearrangement links TRBV6-6 to TRBJ2-7; no clear D gene. The germline V and J ends were trimmed by 3 bases and 2 bases, with 5 bases remaining between them. Per germline, CDR1 MNHNY and CDR2 SVGAGI (reference sequence). This CDR3 is built from 12 residues. The CDR3 region is CASSYGPYEQYV. Written as DNA, the CDR3 is TGTGCCAGCAGTTATGGCCCCTACGAGCAGTACGTC.

V and J are TRBV7-2 and TRBJ1-5; D is ambiguous. The CDR3 runs 13 residues. The ends were cut back, 2 bases at V and 4 bases at J, with 6 bases in the middle. Germline assignment: CDR1 SGHTA and CDR2 FQGNSA. CDR3 sequence: CASSLRVNQPQHF. The CDR3 DNA follows: TGTGCCAGCAGCTTAAGGGTTAATCAGCCCCAGCATTTT.

This clonotype was found many times. This sequence joins TRBV29-1 and TRBJ1-1; D uncertain. CDR3 length: 12 residues. Germline CDR1 is SQVTM and CDR2 is ANQGSEA. The V end lost 7 bases, the J end lost 4 bases, and 13 bases lay between the germline ends. CDR3 sequence (DNA): TGCAGCGGGTCGGACCCCGGCACTGAAGCTTTCTTT. This codes for CSGSDPGTEAFF.

The chain combines TRBV28 with TRBJ1-2, with TRBD1 matching over 10 bases. Trimming at V came to 4 bases and at J to 5 bases, leaving 4 bases not matched to a gene. Germline-derived CDR1 and CDR2 are MDHEN and SYDVKM. The CDR3 length is 14 residues. The chain's CDR3 is CASSSGQGRYGYTF. The CDR3 coding sequence is TGTGCCAGCAGTTCGGGACAGGGGAGATATGGCTACACCTTC.

This clonotype was observed a handful of times. This sequence joins TRBV3-1 and TRBJ1-1, with D possibly matching TRBD1 (6 bases). Germline CDR1 reads LGHDT; CDR2 reads YNNKEL (reference sequence). This CDR3 comprises 15 residues. The germline V and J ends were trimmed by 4 bases and 4 bases, with 16 bases remaining between them. CDR3 nucleotides: TGTGCCAGCAGCCCACAGGGCCTGGCGTTCACTGAAGCTTTCTTT. Its translation: CASSPQGLAFTEAFF. Drawing the rest from reference TRBV3-1 and TRBJ1-1, the complete variable domain is DTAVSQTPKYLVTQMGNDKSIKCEQNLGHDTMYWYKQDSKKFLKIMFSYNNKELIINETVPNRFSPKSPDKAHLNLHINSLELGDSAVYFCASSPQGLAFTEAFFGQGTRLTVV.

The chain links TRBV5-1 to TRBJ1-6; TRBD1 matches at 10 bases. CDR1 is SGHRS and CDR2 is YFSETQ in the germline V gene. This CDR3 is 15 amino acids long. Losses at the gene ends were 2 bases for V and 10 bases for J; bases not matched to a gene: 6. The CDR3: CASSLRQGAASPLHF. Here the CDR3 DNA reads TGCGCCAGCAGCTTAAGACAGGGGGCTGCATCACCCCTCCACTTT. The whole variable domain, remainder taken from reference TRBV5-1 and TRBJ1-6, is KAGVTQTPRYLIKTRGQQVTLSCSPISGHRSVSWYQQTPGQGLQFLFEYFSETQRNKGNFPGRFSGRQFSNSRSEMNVSTLELGDSALYLCASSLRQGAASPLHFGNGTRLTVT.

The CDR3 region has the DNA TGCAGTGCCACCACCAGTTGGAGGGAAAAACTGTTTTTT. Translating it yields CSATTSWREKLFF. The chain links TRBV20-1 to TRBJ1-4; no reliable D call. The V gene's germline CDR1 is DFQATT and CDR2 SNEGSKA (reference sequence). The CDR3 extends over 13 amino acids. The V end was cut by 6 bases, the J end by 8 bases, with 16 bases between.

This clonotype has at least ten counts. The chain uses TRBV6-1 and TRBJ1-1, with unresolved D. Germline lookup yields CDR1 MNHNS and CDR2 SASEGT. There are 13 residues in the CDR3. V was clipped by 4 bases and J by 6 bases, with 12 bases between them. The CDR3 reads CASSVRPPSEAFF. The DNA of the CDR3 is TGTGCCAGCAGTGTTAGGCCTCCTTCTGAAGCTTTCTTT.

This clonotype has a count of ten or more. This chain links TRBV12-3 or TRBV12-4 with TRBJ1-5; D might be TRBD1 (6 bases). This CDR3 comprises 14 residues. The V end was cut by 7 bases, the J end by 3 bases, with 13 bases between. CDR3 sequence (DNA): TGTGCCAGCACCCCGACAGGTCTCAATCAGCCCCAGCATTTT. Amino acid sequence: CASTPTGLNQPQHF.

The chain links TRBV5-1 to TRBJ1-1; TRBD1 agrees at 9 bases. The CDR3 covers 15 residues. Germline values: CDR1 SGHRS, CDR2 YFSETQ. V shed 5 bases and J 3 bases; nucleotides not matched to a gene: 8. As DNA, the CDR3 is TGCGCCAGCAGTTTAACAGGGGGCATCGACACTGAAGCTTTCTTT. Translated: CASSLTGGIDTEAFF.

The table lists this clonotype with many counts. The chain is built from TRBV14 and TRBJ1-2, with D possibly being TRBD1 (6 bases). V was cut by 4 bases and J by 3 bases, with 9 bases left in between. Germline V gene sequence: CDR1 SGHDN, CDR2 FVKESK. The length of the CDR3 is 13 residues. CDR3 protein: CASSPRQDYGYTF. In nucleotides, the CDR3 is TGTGCCAGCAGCCCGAGACAGGACTATGGCTACACCTTC.

This clonotype has at least ten counts. V is TRBV6-1 and J is TRBJ2-2; TRBD2 agrees at 10 bases. The germline V gene has CDR1 MNHNS and CDR2 SASEGT. CDR3 length equals 14 residues. Unmatched junction bases numbered 3, after V lost 5 bases and J lost 6 bases. As DNA, the CDR3 is TGTGCCAGCAGTCCGGGACTAGCGTCCGGGGAGCTGTTTTTT. It translates to CASSPGLASGELFF.

There are a few counts of this clonotype. The genes are TRBV5-8 and TRBJ1-1; D ambiguous. Germline loops: CDR1 SGHTS, CDR2 YDEGEE. Between the trimmed V and J ends, which lost 10 bases and 1 base, there was a span of 8 bases. The CDR3 is 11 amino acids. The DNA for the CDR3 is TGTGCCGCGGGGAGGAACACTGAAGCTTTCTTT. This gives the protein CAAGRNTEAFF.

A single count supports this clonotype. The gene calls are TRBV20-1 and TRBJ2-1; D is ambiguous. Trimming pared 1 base from V and 0 bases from J, leaving 10 bases between. The length of the CDR3 is 15 residues. Germline lookup yields CDR1 DFQATT and CDR2 SNEGSKA (reference sequence). As DNA, the CDR3 is TGCAGTGCTAGAGCTGGCCGGAGCTCCTACAATGAGCAGTTCTTC. Translated: CSARAGRSSYNEQFF.

This clonotype was recorded many times. The chain carries TRBV10-3 and TRBJ2-2; 7 nucleotides agree with TRBD1. This CDR3 is built from 14 residues. Germline CDR1 reads ENHRY; CDR2 reads SYGVKD. J lost 3 bases, V lost 6 bases, and 4 bases had no gene match. The CDR3 DNA reads TGTGCCATCAGGGGACAGAGCCACACCGGGGAGCTGTTTTTT. Translated, it gives CAIRGQSHTGELFF.

This clonotype was seen repeatedly, ten times or more. V is TRBV27 and J is TRBJ2-1, with a tentative D call TRBD2 (5 bases). Germline V lookup: CDR1 MNHEY, CDR2 SMNVEV (reference sequence). V was clipped by 4 bases and J by 6 bases, with 13 bases between them. The CDR3 extends over 14 amino acids. CDR3 protein: CASSSTTHRNEQFF. Written as DNA, the CDR3 is TGTGCCAGCAGTTCGACTACCCACCGCAATGAGCAGTTCTTC.

V usage is TRBV6-1 and J usage is TRBJ1-1, with D perhaps matching TRBD1 (5 bases). Trimming cost V 6 bases and J 2 bases, with 22 bases left between them. The length of the CDR3 is 17 residues. CDR1 and CDR2 from the germline V gene are MNHNS and SASEGT. The CDR3 loop is CASSSGGARFYNTEAFF. CDR3 bases: TGTGCCAGCAGCTCTGGAGGGGCCCGTTTTTATAACACTGAAGCTTTCTTT.

This clonotype was observed many times. The chain carries TRBV29-1 and TRBJ2-3, with D hard to call. The CDR3 is 13 residues long. Germline CDR1 reads SQVTM; CDR2 reads ANQGSEA. The germline V and J ends were trimmed by 3 bases and 6 bases, with 13 bases remaining between them. The CDR3: CSVDGSKADTQYF. In DNA, the CDR3 is TGCAGCGTTGATGGATCGAAGGCGGATACGCAGTATTTT.

V usage is TRBV9 and J usage is TRBJ2-3, with 7 bases identical to TRBD1. V gave up 4 bases and J gave up 2 bases; unmatched junction bases: 7. Per the germline V gene, CDR1 is SGDLS and CDR2 is YYNGEE. The CDR3 contains 15 residues. CDR3 DNA: TGTGCCAGCAGCCCAAGACAGGGAATCACAGATACGCAGTATTTT. Amino acids: CASSPRQGITDTQYF.

The V and J genes are TRBV25-1 and TRBJ2-2, with 7 bases aligning to TRBD1. Trimming cost V 3 bases and J 0 bases; bases outside gene matches: 4. Per the germline V gene, CDR1 is MGHDK and CDR2 is SYGVNS. CDR3 length: 16 residues. The CDR3 bases are TGTGCCAGCAGTGACCCAGGGGGATCGAACACCGGGGAGCTGTTTTTT. It codes for CASSDPGGSNTGELFF.

This clonotype was seen repeatedly, ten times or more. This chain joins TRBV5-1 and TRBJ1-2; D is ambiguous. This CDR3 is 15 amino acids long. V lost 0 bases and J lost 4, with 13 bases in between. Per germline, CDR1 SGHRS and CDR2 YFSETQ. The CDR3 bases are TGCGCCAGCAGCTTGGAATGGGGAGTCTCCTATGGCTACACCTTC. Translation: CASSLEWGVSYGYTF.